Below, 25 T cell receptor beta chains from the same sample are listed, as sequenced in a study of cytomegalovirus exposure and HLA in healthy donors. Use of 60 Vbeta and 13 Jbeta primers characterized the PCR. Method: immunoSEQ multiplex PCR; TCRdb's copy keeps in-frame clones and lacks some. Altogether 200,000 to 250,000 clones are present, roughly 80% being singletons, with the ten largest covering around 4%. Sequencing was carried out using PBMCs. The receptor set was obtained from a male donor in good health and CMV-seronegative.

This clone has only one observation. The chain is built from TRBV21-1 and TRBJ1-1. TRBV21-1 is a pseudogene segment. The CDR3 extends over 16 amino acids. CDR3 amino acids: CASSPSRVPRDTEAFF. Here the CDR3 DNA reads TGTGCCAGCAGCCCTAGTAGAGTCCCGCGCGACACTGAAGCTTTCTTT.

The CDR3 nucleotides read TGTGCCAGTACTTTCGGGACAGGCTATGGCTACACCTTC. This gives the protein CASTFGTGYGYTF. V gene TRBV19 combines with J gene TRBJ1-2; 8 bases align to TRBD1. CDR1 LNHDA and CDR2 SQIVND come from the germline V gene (reference sequence). The CDR3 spans 13 residues. Trimming cost V 7 bases and J 4 bases; bases outside gene matches: 5.

This chain uses TRBV7-3 with TRBJ1-2, with 8 bases identical to TRBD1. This CDR3 is 15 amino acids long. The germline V gene encodes CDR1 SGHTA and CDR2 FQGTGA. Trimming cost V 5 bases and J 4 bases; bases outside gene matches: 9. The CDR3 DNA follows: TGTGCCAGCAGCAATCCGGGACAGGCCCCCTATGGCTACACCTTC. As protein: CASSNPGQAPYGYTF.

The chain recombines TRBV27 with TRBJ2-7, with D unclear. Trimming removed 2 bases at V and 2 bases at J, with 7 bases between. Germline values: CDR1 MNHEY, CDR2 SMNVEV (reference sequence). The CDR3 sequence is 13 residues long. Here the CDR3 reads CASSLTDPYEQYF. The CDR3 DNA reads as TGTGCCAGCAGTTTAACAGATCCCTACGAGCAGTACTTC.

V is TRBV29-1 and J is TRBJ2-1; TRBD2 matches at 8 bases. V shed 7 bases, J shed 7 bases, and the junction held 6 bases outside the gene matches. Looked up from germline, CDR1 is SQVTM and CDR2 is ANQGSEA. The CDR3 has 12 residues. CDR3 bases: TGCAGCGCCGGGGGGGATACGAATGAGCAGTTCTTC. This sequence encodes CSAGGDTNEQFF.

The CDR3 protein is CATSRDRDRGREQYF. CDR3 nucleotides: TGTGCCACCAGCAGAGATCGGGACAGGGGGCGCGAGCAGTACTTC. This chain joins TRBV15 and TRBJ2-7, with 12 bases identical to TRBD1. Per the germline V gene, CDR1 is LNHNV and CDR2 is YYDKDF (reference sequence). The J segment lost 6 bases and the V segment lost 0 bases, leaving 3 bases of the junction unmatched. CDR3 size: 15 residues.

The genes are TRBV28 and TRBJ2-2, with D possibly TRBD2 on 6 matching bases. Germline values: CDR1 MDHEN, CDR2 SYDVKM. Trimming stripped 2 bases from V and 14 bases from J, with 12 bases between. The CDR3 consists of 12 residues. The CDR3 nucleotides are TGTGCCAGCAGTTTACGTTTAGCGGCCCTGTTTTTT. It encodes CASSLRLAALFF.

The chain employs TRBV10-1 and TRBJ2-2, with TRBD1 matching 8 bases. Trimming cost V 3 bases and J 0 bases; bases outside gene matches: 3. CDR1 and CDR2 from the germline V gene are WNHNN and SYGVQD (reference sequence). This CDR3 is 16 amino acids long. The CDR3 region is CASSDPGQANTGELFF. As DNA, the CDR3 is TGCGCCAGCAGTGACCCGGGACAGGCGAACACCGGGGAGCTGTTTTTT.

The chain recombines TRBV7-3 with TRBJ2-2; TRBD2 is a possible D gene (5 bases). This CDR3 contains 14 residues. V was shortened by 2 bases and J by 4 bases, with 8 bases between the two germline ends. The germline V gene has CDR1 SGHTA and CDR2 FQGTGA. The DNA of the CDR3 is TGTGCCAGCAGCTTAGACGGGATCACCGGGGAGCTGTTTTTT. Translation: CASSLDGITGELFF.

This rearrangement joins TRBV7-9 to TRBJ2-1; the match to TRBD1 covers 10 bases. The CDR3 runs to 15 residues. From germline, CDR1 is SEHNR and CDR2 FQNEAQ (reference sequence). The trim removed 3 bases at V and 12 bases at J, leaving 11 bases unmatched. CDR3 protein: CASSFEGTGVKGQFF. Written as DNA, the CDR3 is TGTGCCAGCAGCTTTGAGGGGACAGGGGTCAAGGGGCAGTTCTTC.

This chain uses TRBV18 with TRBJ1-2, with TRBD1 identical over 10 bases. Germline V lookup: CDR1 KGHSH, CDR2 LQKENI. This CDR3 comprises 15 residues. The V and J ends lost 6 bases and 4 bases, in that order; junction bases with no gene match: 8. The CDR3 coding sequence is TGTGCCAGCTCGGAACAGGACAGGGGGGGCTATGGCTACACCTTC. Protein sequence: CASSEQDRGGYGYTF.

In regard to this clone: Germline is not matched at one junction end, which may reflect a read error. The chain uses TRBV7-9 and TRBJ2-2; TRBD2 agrees at 12 bases. The germline gives CDR1 SEHNR, CDR2 FQNEAQ (reference sequence). The CDR3 is 19 amino acids. The DNA for the CDR3 is TGTGCCAGCAGCTCAGCAGCGCGGGCACTAGCGGGAGGCCAAAGGGAGCTGCTTTTT. This encodes CASSSAARALAGGQRELLF.

The chain couples TRBV29-1 to TRBJ2-1, with D tentatively TRBD2 (5 bases). Trimming shortened V by 7 bases and J by 6 bases, and 13 bases separated the two germline ends. Germline CDR1 reads SQVTM; CDR2 reads ANQGSEA. The CDR3 is 12 amino acids. CDR3 loop: CSAKTTTNEQFF. In DNA form, the CDR3 reads TGCAGCGCCAAGACTACCACCAATGAGCAGTTCTTC.

In DNA, the CDR3 is TGCGCCAGCAGCCTCCAGGACAGGGGTGGAGATACGCAGTATTTT. Its translation is CASSLQDRGGDTQYF. The chain has TRBV5-1 and TRBJ2-3, with TRBD1 matching 9 bases. J lost 5 bases, V lost 4 bases, and 8 bases had no gene match. There are 15 residues in the CDR3. CDR1 is SGHRS and CDR2 is YFSETQ in the germline V gene. The full variable domain, completed using reference TRBV5-1 and TRBJ2-3, is KAGVTQTPRYLIKTRGQQVTLSCSPISGHRSVSWYQQTPGQGLQFLFEYFSETQRNKGNFPGRFSGRQFSNSRSEMNVSTLELGDSALYLCASSLQDRGGDTQYFGPGTRLTVL.

The chain carries TRBV11-1 and TRBJ1-1; D remains ambiguous. CDR1 SGHAT and CDR2 FQDESV come from the germline V gene (reference sequence). CDR3 length: 12 residues. V was pared by 6 bases and J by 4 bases, with 9 bases between. In DNA, the CDR3 is TGTGCCAGCAGGTACTTGTCCACTGAAGCTTTCTTT. It encodes CASRYLSTEAFF.

The chain couples TRBV15 to TRBJ2-5; D gene unclear. The germline V gene has CDR1 LNHNV and CDR2 YYDKDF (reference sequence). This CDR3 comprises 13 residues. V lost 9 bases and J 5 bases, leaving 16 bases between the germline ends. The CDR3 nucleotides are TGTGCCACTCGAACTCTCCCGGAGGAGACCCAGTACTTC. Protein sequence: CATRTLPEETQYF.

This CDR3 reads CASSLPRHYEQYF. The CDR3 coding sequence is TGTGCCAGCAGCCTACCCCGTCACTACGAGCAGTACTTC. The gene calls are TRBV7-3 and TRBJ2-7; D uncertain. This CDR3 spans 13 amino acids. Germline V gives CDR1 SGHTA, CDR2 FQGTGA. Trimming took off 5 bases at V and 3 bases at J, with 11 bases between the two ends.

The rearrangement uses TRBV6-5 and TRBJ1-2; 8 bases are a match to TRBD1. This CDR3 comprises 14 residues. Unmatched junction bases numbered 6, after V lost 6 bases and J lost 3 bases. Germline V lookup: CDR1 MNHEY, CDR2 SVGAGI. The CDR3 nucleotides read TGTGCCAGCAGGTGGGGGACAGGAGACTATGGCTACACCTTC. Its translation: CASRWGTGDYGYTF.

In DNA, the CDR3 is TGTGCCAGCAGAGGGACAGGTAGGGGGATGTGGACTAGCGGGATCTACGAGCAGTACTTC. Its translation: CASRGTGRGMWTSGIYEQYF. The chain joins TRBV2 to TRBJ2-7; 12 bases are a match to TRBD2. Germline CDR1 and CDR2: SNHLY and FYNNEI. CDR3 length equals 20 residues. Unmatched junction bases numbered 21, after V lost 6 bases and J lost 3 bases.

This clone was picked up one time. The V call is TRBV6-1, the J call TRBJ1-4; 7 bases agree with TRBD1. Germline V CDR1 and CDR2: MNHNS, SASEGT. There are 15 residues in the CDR3. Losses at the gene ends were 5 bases for V and 5 bases for J; bases not matched to a gene: 8. CDR3 in amino acids: CASSSATGHNEKLFF. CDR3 nucleotide sequence: TGTGCCAGCAGTTCCGCGACAGGGCACAATGAAAAACTGTTTTTT.

The chain uses TRBV19 and TRBJ1-5, with 10 bases that match TRBD1. This CDR3 region has 19 residues. Germline CDR1 reads LNHDA; CDR2 reads SQIVND (reference sequence). J gave up 1 base and V 3 bases, and 12 bases lay outside the gene matches. The CDR3 region has the DNA TGTGCCAGTAGTATGCTGTGGAACCTGGGACAGGGGAGCAATCAGCCCCAGCATTTT. This translates into CASSMLWNLGQGSNQPQHF.

This chain connects TRBV19 to TRBJ1-2, with D perhaps matching TRBD1 (6 bases). This CDR3 region has 14 residues. The V gene's germline CDR1 is LNHDA and CDR2 SQIVND (reference sequence). The V and J ends lost 5 bases and 4 bases respectively, with 14 bases between them. Written as DNA, the CDR3 is TGTGCCAGTAGTGACGGACAGCTAATCTATGGCTACACCTTC. Its protein is CASSDGQLIYGYTF.

The chain combines TRBV18 with TRBJ2-7; TRBD2 matches at 13 bases. Germline CDR1 KGHSH, CDR2 LQKENI. The CDR3 extends over 15 amino acids. The V segment lost 1 base and the J segment 5 bases; nucleotides outside the gene matches: 2. The CDR3 reads CASSPRLAGGHEQYF. For the CDR3, the DNA is TGTGCCAGCTCACCACGACTAGCGGGAGGCCACGAGCAGTACTTC.

The V and J genes are TRBV6-5 and TRBJ2-3; 7 bases map to TRBD1. With V trimmed by 1 base and J by 8 bases, 6 bases remained unmatched. Germline CDR1 reads MNHEY; CDR2 reads SVGAGI. This CDR3 has 14 amino acids. The CDR3 is CASSYLGHRGTQYF. For the CDR3, the DNA is TGTGCCAGCAGTTACTTGGGACACAGGGGTACGCAGTATTTT.

The V and J genes are TRBV5-1 and TRBJ2-5; D is ambiguous. CDR3 length: 13 amino acids. CDR1 is SGHRS, CDR2 YFSETQ, per germline. With 1 base removed from V and 1 base from J, the gap between germline ends came to 5 bases. The CDR3 nucleotides read TGCGCCAGCAGCTTGAACGGCCAAGAGACCCAGTACTTC. Residues: CASSLNGQETQYF. The whole variable domain, filled in from reference TRBV5-1 and TRBJ2-5, reads KAGVTQTPRYLIKTRGQQVTLSCSPISGHRSVSWYQQTPGQGLQFLFEYFSETQRNKGNFPGRFSGRQFSNSRSEMNVSTLELGDSALYLCASSLNGQETQYFGPGTRLLVL.